This TCR beta chain was profiled in a study of beta chain features in type 1 diabetes. Germline V gives CDR1 SGHTA, CDR2 FQGNSA. Trimming shortened V by 7 bases and J by 1 base, and 13 bases separated the two germline ends. The CDR3 sequence is 14 residues long. About this clone itself: Its antigen is not identified.

Points from the study as a whole: Shortening of TCRB CDR3s, moderate but significant, appeared in all four CD4+ subsets of Type 1 diabetes patients.

Reverse transcribing all isolated RNA meant expressed TCRB transcripts were sequenced. Some clones are missing from TCRdb's copy, which holds only in-frame ones; the method was immunoSEQ multiplex PCR. Of almost 350,000 clones in the sample, approximately 9.9% were seen once. This chain connects TRBV7-2 to TRBJ1-2; D is perhaps TRBD1 (6 bases). This TCR was recovered from a man in his thirties or forties with type 1 diabetes. Material for sequencing was central memory CD4+ T cells from blood. In nucleotides, the CDR3 is TGTGCCAGCACCCAAGACAGGAATAACTATGGCTACACCTTC. Amino acid sequence: CASTQDRNNYGYTF.